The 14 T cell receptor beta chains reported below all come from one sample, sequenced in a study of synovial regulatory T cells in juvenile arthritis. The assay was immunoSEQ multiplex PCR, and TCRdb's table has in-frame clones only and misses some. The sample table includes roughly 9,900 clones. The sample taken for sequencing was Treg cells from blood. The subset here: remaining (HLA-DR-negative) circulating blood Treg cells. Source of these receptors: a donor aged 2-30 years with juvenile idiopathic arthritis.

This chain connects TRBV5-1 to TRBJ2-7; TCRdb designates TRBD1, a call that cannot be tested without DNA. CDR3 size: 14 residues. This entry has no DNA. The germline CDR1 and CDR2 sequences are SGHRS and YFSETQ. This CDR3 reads CASSKRTGSYEQYF. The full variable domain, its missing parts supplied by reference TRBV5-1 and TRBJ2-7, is KAGVTQTPRYLIKTRGQQVTLSCSPISGHRSVSWYQQTPGQGLQFLFEYFSETQRNKGNFPGRFSGRQFSNSRSEMNVSTLELGDSALYLCASSKRTGSYEQYFGPGTRLTVT.

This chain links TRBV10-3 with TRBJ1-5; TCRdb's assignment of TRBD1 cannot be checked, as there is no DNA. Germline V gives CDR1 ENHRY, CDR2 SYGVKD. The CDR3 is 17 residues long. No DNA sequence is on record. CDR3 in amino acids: CAISESWGLDSNQPQHF.

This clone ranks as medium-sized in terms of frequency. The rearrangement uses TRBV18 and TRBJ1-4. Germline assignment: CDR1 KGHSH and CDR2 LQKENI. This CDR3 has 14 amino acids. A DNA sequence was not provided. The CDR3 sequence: CASSPGATNEKLFF.

CDR3 amino acids: CASSFRDRGPTPLHF. This chain links TRBV28 with TRBJ1-6; lacking DNA, the TRBD1 call made by TCRdb goes unchecked. This CDR3 has 15 amino acids. No nucleotide data were recorded. Germline CDR1 is MDHEN and CDR2 is SYDVKM.

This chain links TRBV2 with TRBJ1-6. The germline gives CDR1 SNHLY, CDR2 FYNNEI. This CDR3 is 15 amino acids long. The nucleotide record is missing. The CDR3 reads CASTLMGGDNSPLHF.

CDR3 amino acids: CASSQDLRGRGETQYF. J is TRBJ2-5 and V is TRBV4-1; the D call from TCRdb, TRBD2, cannot be confirmed without DNA. Germline V gene data show CDR1 as MGHRA and CDR2 as YSYEKL. There are 16 residues in the CDR3. Nucleotide data are not available.

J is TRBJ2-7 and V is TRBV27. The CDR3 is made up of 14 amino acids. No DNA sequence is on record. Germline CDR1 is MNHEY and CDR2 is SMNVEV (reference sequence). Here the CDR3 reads CASSFNPFKYEQYF.

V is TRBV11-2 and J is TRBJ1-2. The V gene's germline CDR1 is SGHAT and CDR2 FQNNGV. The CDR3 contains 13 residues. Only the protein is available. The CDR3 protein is CASSLDPNYGYTF.

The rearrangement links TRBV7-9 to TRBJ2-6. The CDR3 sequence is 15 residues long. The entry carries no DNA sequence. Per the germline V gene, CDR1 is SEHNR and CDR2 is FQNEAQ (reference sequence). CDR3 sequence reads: CASSPVGSGANVLTF.

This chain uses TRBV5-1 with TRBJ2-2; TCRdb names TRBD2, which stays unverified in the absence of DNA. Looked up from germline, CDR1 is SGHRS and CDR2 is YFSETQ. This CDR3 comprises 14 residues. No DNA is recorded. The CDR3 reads CASSFGEGAGELFF.

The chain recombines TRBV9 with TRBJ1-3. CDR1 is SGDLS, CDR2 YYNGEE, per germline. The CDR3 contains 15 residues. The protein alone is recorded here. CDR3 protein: CASSAAPFSGNTIYF.

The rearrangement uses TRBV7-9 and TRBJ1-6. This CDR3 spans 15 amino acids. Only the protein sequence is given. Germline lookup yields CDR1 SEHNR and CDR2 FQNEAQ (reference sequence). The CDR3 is CASSDGGFLHSPLHF.

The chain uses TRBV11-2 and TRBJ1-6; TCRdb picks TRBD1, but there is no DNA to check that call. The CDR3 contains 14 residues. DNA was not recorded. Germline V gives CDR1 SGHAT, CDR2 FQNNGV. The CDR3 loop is CASSLGQVNSPLHF.

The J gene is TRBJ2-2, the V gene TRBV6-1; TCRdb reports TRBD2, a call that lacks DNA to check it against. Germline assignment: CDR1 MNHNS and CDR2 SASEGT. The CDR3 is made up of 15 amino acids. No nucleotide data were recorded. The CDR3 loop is CASIRLSGGPGELFF.